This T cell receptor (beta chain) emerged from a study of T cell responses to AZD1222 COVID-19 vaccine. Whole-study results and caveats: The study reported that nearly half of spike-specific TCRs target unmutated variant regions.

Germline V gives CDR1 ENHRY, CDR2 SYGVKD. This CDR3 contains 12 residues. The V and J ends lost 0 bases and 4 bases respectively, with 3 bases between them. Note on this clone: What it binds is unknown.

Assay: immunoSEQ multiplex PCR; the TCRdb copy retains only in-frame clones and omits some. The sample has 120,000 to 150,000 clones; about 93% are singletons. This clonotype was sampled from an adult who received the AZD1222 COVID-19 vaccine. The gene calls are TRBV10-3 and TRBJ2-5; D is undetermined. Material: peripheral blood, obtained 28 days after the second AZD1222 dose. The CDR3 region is CAISESSETQYF. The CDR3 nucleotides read TGTGCCATCAGTGAGTCTTCAGAGACCCAGTACTTC.